The following is a T cell receptor beta chain sequence with its context. This specimen comes from a study of CD8 T cells in Susac syndrome. Reverse transcription of roughly 0.5 to 1 ug RNA was performed with random hexamers. Amplification of TCR beta CDR3 across 54 Vbeta and 13 Jbeta was performed with immunoSEQ multiplex PCR. TCRdb passed the immunoSEQ multiplex PCR reads through MiXCR, listing each CDR3 protein once. The sample yields about 200,000 distinct CDR3 sequences, 90% to 95% seen once. Germline V CDR1 and CDR2: SNHLY, FYNNEI. The germline V and J ends were trimmed by 7 bases and 4 bases, with 10 bases remaining between them. The CDR3 is 12 amino acids.

This sequence was found in a human donor with multiple sclerosis. The sequencing sample was made of CD4+ T cells from PBMCs. The V and J genes are TRBV2 and TRBJ1-2; no firm D call. This CDR3 reads CASKAEPYGYTF. The DNA of the CDR3 is TGTGCCAGCAAGGCAGAACCCTATGGCTACACCTTC.